The rows below give T cell receptor beta chains drawn from one sample of a study of Ad26.COV2.S vaccination and SARS-CoV-2 variants. The table came from immunoSEQ multiplex PCR; TCRdb's copy has only in-frame clones and leaves some out. The sample contains just over 350,000 clones, around 90% of which appear only once. The sample here was peripheral blood, taken after recovery from COVID-19. Receptors were obtained from a human donor who had recovered from COVID-19. CDR3s include the opening cysteine and the closing phenylalanine or tryptophan. The order of the fields is V gene, J gene, D gene, clone size, CDR3 DNA, CDR3 protein. A D gene is named only where the DNA matches it firmly. Clone size is not always given. Where it is, it says once, few, many or a class for expanded clones.

V gene: TRBV13
J gene: TRBJ1-1
D gene: NA
clone size: NA
CDR3 DNA: TGTGCCAGCAGCGTCGACAGTGGGAACACTGAAGCTTTCTTT
CDR3 protein: CASSVDSGNTEAFF

V gene: TRBV12-5
J gene: TRBJ2-7
D gene: NA
clone size: NA
CDR3 DNA: TGTGCTAGTGGTTTGAGGAACGAGCAGTACTTC
CDR3 protein: CASGLRNEQYF

V gene: TRBV4-3
J gene: TRBJ2-1
D gene: TRBD2
clone size: NA
CDR3 DNA: TGCGCCAGCAGCCTCGGGGTAGCGGGGGGGGTCAATGAGCAGTTCTTC
CDR3 protein: CASSLGVAGGVNEQFF

V gene: TRBV10-2
J gene: TRBJ1-1
D gene: TRBD1
clone size: few
CDR3 DNA: TGCGCCAGCAGGAGGGACAGGGATAATCGAGGAACTGAAGCTTTCTTT
CDR3 protein: CASRRDRDNRGTEAFF

V gene: TRBV19
J gene: TRBJ1-4
D gene: NA
clone size: NA
CDR3 DNA: TGTGCCAGTAGGCCCCAGGAAGGTGAAAAACTGTTTTTT
CDR3 protein: CASRPQEGEKLFF

V gene: TRBV11-2
J gene: TRBJ2-5
D gene: NA
clone size: NA
CDR3 DNA: TGTGCCAGCAGCGAGCAAGAGACCCAGTACTTC
CDR3 protein: CASSEQETQYF

V gene: TRBV20-1
J gene: TRBJ1-2
D gene: NA
clone size: NA
CDR3 DNA: TGCAGTGCCGCGGACAGCGGGTCCCGGGCCTTC
CDR3 protein: CSAADSGSRAF

V gene: TRBV7-9
J gene: TRBJ1-2
D gene: TRBD1
clone size: NA
CDR3 DNA: TGTGCCAGCAGAAGCGAGGGGGCCCACGGTGGCTACACCTTC
CDR3 protein: CASRSEGAHGGYTF

V gene: TRBV3-1/TRBV3-2
J gene: TRBJ2-3
D gene: TRBD2
clone size: NA
CDR3 DNA: TGTGCCAGCAGACTAGCGGGGGAGGATACGCAGTATTTT
CDR3 protein: CASRLAGEDTQYF

V gene: TRBV5-4
J gene: TRBJ1-1
D gene: NA
clone size: NA
CDR3 DNA: TGTGCCAGCAGCTTGTTTGTGGGGGTCGAAGCTTTCTTT
CDR3 protein: CASSLFVGVEAFF

V gene: TRBV27
J gene: TRBJ2-7
D gene: NA
clone size: NA
CDR3 DNA: TGTGCCAGCAGCCCTACGGGGACCTACGAGCAGTACTTC
CDR3 protein: CASSPTGTYEQYF

V gene: TRBV19
J gene: TRBJ1-4
D gene: NA
clone size: NA
CDR3 DNA: TGTGCCAGTAGTAGGGGCTCGACTAATGAAAAACTGTTTTTT
CDR3 protein: CASSRGSTNEKLFF

V gene: TRBV6-5
J gene: TRBJ1-6
D gene: NA
clone size: NA
CDR3 DNA: TGTGCCAGCAGAGAGGGAGGGCTTAATTCACCCCTCCACTTT
CDR3 protein: CASREGGLNSPLHF

V gene: TRBV11-2
J gene: TRBJ2-5
D gene: TRBD2
clone size: NA
CDR3 DNA: TGTGCCAGCAGCTTAGGAGAGCGGGGAGGTCAAGAGACCCAGTACTTC
CDR3 protein: CASSLGERGGQETQYF

V gene: TRBV7-9
J gene: TRBJ1-4
D gene: NA
clone size: NA
CDR3 DNA: TGTGCCAGCAGCTTACGAGGCTCAGGGGTTGAAAAACTGTTTTTT
CDR3 protein: CASSLRGSGVEKLFF

V gene: TRBV11-2
J gene: TRBJ2-4
D gene: TRBD1
clone size: NA
CDR3 DNA: TGTGCCAGCAGCTTAGATCGACAGGGACGACTGTACTTC
CDR3 protein: CASSLDRQGRLYF

V gene: TRBV7-9
J gene: TRBJ2-7
D gene: TRBD1
clone size: NA
CDR3 DNA: TGTGCCAGCAGCTCCGGGACAGGTATCACACCCTACGAGCAGTACTTC
CDR3 protein: CASSSGTGITPYEQYF

V gene: TRBV5-1
J gene: TRBJ1-2
D gene: NA
clone size: once
CDR3 DNA: TGCGCCAGCAGCTTAACGGTTCTGAGGGGCTACACCTTC
CDR3 protein: CASSLTVLRGYTF

V gene: TRBV19
J gene: TRBJ2-6
D gene: NA
clone size: NA
CDR3 DNA: TGTGCCAGTAGTATTCCTCAAAGGGGGTCTGGGGCCAACGTCCTGACTTTC
CDR3 protein: CASSIPQRGSGANVLTF

V gene: TRBV12-5
J gene: TRBJ2-1
D gene: NA
clone size: NA
CDR3 DNA: TGTGCTAGTGGAGTGGGGTACAATGAGCAGTTCTTC
CDR3 protein: CASGVGYNEQFF

V gene: TRBV6-5
J gene: TRBJ2-1
D gene: NA
clone size: NA
CDR3 DNA: TGTGCCAGCAGTCCAATCCCGGAACTGGAGCAGTTCTTC
CDR3 protein: CASSPIPELEQFF

V gene: TRBV4-1
J gene: TRBJ2-3
D gene: NA
clone size: NA
CDR3 DNA: TGCGCCAGCAGCCAAGATCGAGGGGCCTACACAGATACGCAGTATTTT
CDR3 protein: CASSQDRGAYTDTQYF

V gene: TRBV19
J gene: TRBJ2-7
D gene: NA
clone size: NA
CDR3 DNA: TGTGCCAGTCGGGGTAGGGGCAACTACGAGCAGTACTTC
CDR3 protein: CASRGRGNYEQYF

V gene: TRBV7-9
J gene: TRBJ1-2
D gene: NA
clone size: NA
CDR3 DNA: TGTGCCAGCAGCGTCATGCGGACGGAGAACTATGGCTACACCTTC
CDR3 protein: CASSVMRTENYGYTF

V gene: TRBV7-9
J gene: TRBJ1-4
D gene: NA
clone size: NA
CDR3 DNA: TGTGCCAGCAGAAGAGCTAATGAAAAACTGTTTTTT
CDR3 protein: CASRRANEKLFF

V gene: TRBV11-3
J gene: TRBJ2-3
D gene: NA
clone size: once
CDR3 DNA: TGTGCCAGCAGCCCCCAAGGGGCAGATACGCAGTATTTT
CDR3 protein: CASSPQGADTQYF

V gene: TRBV9
J gene: TRBJ2-2
D gene: NA
clone size: NA
CDR3 DNA: TGTGCCAGCAGCGTACCCCCTCTAGTAAACACCGGGGAGCTGTTTTTT
CDR3 protein: CASSVPPLVNTGELFF

V gene: TRBV2
J gene: TRBJ1-1
D gene: TRBD1
clone size: NA
CDR3 DNA: TGTGCCAGCAGTGTTAGTGGACAGGCGTGGGACACTGAAGCTTTCTTT
CDR3 protein: CASSVSGQAWDTEAFF

V gene: TRBV11-2
J gene: TRBJ2-7
D gene: NA
clone size: NA
CDR3 DNA: TGTGCCAGCAGCTTAAAGGCCCACTACGAGCAGTACTTC
CDR3 protein: CASSLKAHYEQYF

V gene: TRBV2
J gene: TRBJ1-1
D gene: NA
clone size: NA
CDR3 DNA: TGTGCCAGCAGTGAATGGCGGGGCGCGCCGAGCACTGAAGCTTTCTTT
CDR3 protein: CASSEWRGAPSTEAFF

V gene: TRBV2
J gene: TRBJ2-1
D gene: NA
clone size: NA
CDR3 DNA: TGTGCCAGCAGTGTAATTCGGGTCCTCAATGAGCAGTTCTTC
CDR3 protein: CASSVIRVLNEQFF

V gene: TRBV11-2
J gene: TRBJ2-1
D gene: NA
clone size: NA
CDR3 DNA: TGTGCCAGCAGCTTAGACGGGACACCCAACAATGAGCAGTTCTTC
CDR3 protein: CASSLDGTPNNEQFF

V gene: TRBV23-1
J gene: TRBJ1-1
D gene: NA
clone size: NA
CDR3 DNA: TGCGCCAGCAGTCAAGAGCGGGGGGGGAACACTGAAGCTTTCTTT
CDR3 protein: CASSQERGGNTEAFF

V gene: TRBV9
J gene: TRBJ1-4
D gene: TRBD1
clone size: NA
CDR3 DNA: TGTGCCAGCAGCGCCGGGACAGGGAATGAAAAACTGTTTTTT
CDR3 protein: CASSAGTGNEKLFF